The 19 T cell receptor beta chains below come from one sample, sequenced in a study of blood T cell repertoires in COVID-19. Assay: immunoSEQ multiplex PCR; the TCRdb copy retains only in-frame clones and omits some. The sample yields about 320,000 clones, approximately 85% seen once. The source material was peripheral blood. The receptors come from a woman in her fifties or sixties with acute or convalescent COVID-19.

The chain links TRBV5-3 to TRBJ2-1, with 7 positions matching TRBD1. TRBV5-3 is reported as an ORF; its role is uncertain. The CDR3 runs 15 residues. Trimming cost V 2 bases and J 0 bases; bases outside gene matches: 2. The CDR3 coding sequence is TGTGCCAGAAGCTTAGGGGGCAGCTCCTACAATGAGCAGTTCTTC. It encodes CARSLGGSSYNEQFF.

The V call is TRBV5-1, the J call TRBJ1-2; 10 nucleotides align to TRBD1. Germline assignment: CDR1 SGHRS and CDR2 YFSETQ. V gave up 5 bases and J gave up 5 bases; unmatched junction bases: 9. This CDR3 contains 15 residues. The CDR3 coding sequence is TGCGCCAGCAGGGACGGACAGGGGGGACTGTATGGCTACACCTTC. It codes for CASRDGQGGLYGYTF.

The rearrangement uses TRBV6-2 or TRBV6-3 and TRBJ1-2; 7 nucleotides match TRBD1. The CDR3 is 14 amino acids. CDR1 and CDR2 (germline): MNHEY, SVGEGT. V shed 6 bases and J 6 bases; nucleotides not matched to a gene: 10. The CDR3 loop reads CASSNDGQVDGYTF. The CDR3 region has the DNA TGTGCCAGCAGCAACGACGGACAGGTCGATGGCTACACCTTC.

This clone was picked up a small number of times. The CDR3 region is CASSLTGLAADTQYF. Written as DNA, the CDR3 is TGTGCCAGCAGCTTAACCGGACTAGCGGCAGATACGCAGTATTTT. This chain links TRBV7-2 with TRBJ2-3, with 10 bases aligning to TRBD2. The CDR3 length is 15 residues. CDR1 and CDR2 (germline): SGHTA, FQGNSA. The V segment lost 2 bases and the J segment 4 bases; nucleotides outside the gene matches: 3.

This chain uses TRBV3-1 (or the pseudogene TRBV3-2) with TRBJ2-7, with 10 bases identical to TRBD2. The length of the CDR3 is 14 residues. CDR1 is LGHDT, CDR2 YNNKEL, per germline (reference sequence). V lost 4 bases and J lost 1; bases outside the gene matches: 1. The chain's CDR3 is CASSRTSGSYEQYF. The CDR3 DNA reads as TGTGCCAGCAGCCGGACTAGCGGATCCTACGAGCAGTACTTC.

This clone came up once. V gene TRBV5-5 combines with J gene TRBJ1-6; perhaps TRBD1 as D (6 bases). The germline V and J ends were trimmed by 4 bases and 2 bases, with 10 bases remaining between them. Germline CDR1 and CDR2: SGHKS and YYEKEE (reference sequence). There are 15 residues in the CDR3. CDR3: CASSTRQAYNSPLHF. CDR3 DNA sequence: TGTGCCAGCAGCACTAGACAGGCCTATAATTCACCCCTCCACTTT.

This chain links TRBV9 with TRBJ2-7, with a possible D match to TRBD2 (6 bases). The V end lost 0 bases, the J end lost 1 base, and 11 bases lay between the germline ends. Germline V gives CDR1 SGDLS, CDR2 YYNGEE. The CDR3 runs 15 residues. CDR3 loop: CASSVGPGESYEQYF. The CDR3 region has the DNA TGTGCCAGCAGCGTAGGCCCGGGAGAGTCCTACGAGCAGTACTTC. The full variable domain, its missing parts supplied by reference TRBV9 and TRBJ2-7, is DSGVTQTPKHLITATGQRVTLRCSPRSGDLSVYWYQQSLDQGLQFLIQYYNGEERAKGNILERFSAQQFPDLHSELNLSSLELGDSALYFCASSVGPGESYEQYFGPGTRLTVT.

The rearrangement joins TRBV6-6 to TRBJ1-3; no definite D call. The CDR3 is 14 residues long. Trimming left V 0 bases short and J 2 bases short, with 5 bases between. The germline gives CDR1 MNHNY, CDR2 SVGAGI (reference sequence). The CDR3 nucleotides are TGTGCCAGCAGTTACTCGAGGCCTGGAAACACCATATATTTT. Amino acids: CASSYSRPGNTIYF.

The chain recombines TRBV5-1 with TRBJ1-2; 11 nucleotides line up with TRBD1. With 3 bases clipped from V and 0 bases from J, the junction kept 7 bases outside the gene matches. Germline CDR1 SGHRS, CDR2 YFSETQ. The CDR3 is 17 amino acids. The CDR3, as DNA: TGCGCCAGCAGCTCCCGGGGACAGGGGGGTTCTAACTATGGCTACACCTTC. This gives the protein CASSSRGQGGSNYGYTF.

This clone was seen many times. The chain has TRBV19 and TRBJ1-6; maybe TRBD1 (5 bases). This CDR3 has 13 amino acids. Trimming removed 7 bases at V and 4 bases at J, with 8 bases between. Germline assignment: CDR1 LNHDA and CDR2 SQIVND (reference sequence). The CDR3 DNA reads as TGTGCCAGTACCAGGGCTTATAATTCACCCCTCCACTTT. This translates into CASTRAYNSPLHF.

V and J are TRBV30 and TRBJ2-1, with a tentative D call TRBD2 (5 bases). The CDR3 runs to 14 residues. In germline, CDR1 is GTSNPN, CDR2 SVGIG (reference sequence). V dropped 0 bases and J dropped 7 bases, with 13 bases sitting between them. The CDR3 sequence is CAWSVTGRGNEQFF. The CDR3 DNA reads as TGTGCCTGGAGTGTAACCGGAAGAGGGAATGAGCAGTTCTTC.

The chain couples TRBV4-2 to TRBJ1-2; D unresolved. Germline values: CDR1 LGHNA, CDR2 YNFKEQ. Trimming shortened V by 4 bases and J by 4 bases, and 13 bases separated the two germline ends. This CDR3 has 14 amino acids. CDR3 protein: CASSPVEGSYGYTF. The CDR3 DNA reads TGTGCCAGCAGCCCAGTCGAGGGTAGCTATGGCTACACCTTC.

The rearrangement links TRBV7-3 to TRBJ1-2; unclear D gene. Trimming took 5 bases from V and 0 from J, leaving 10 bases between them. Germline V gene sequence: CDR1 SGHTA, CDR2 FQGTGA. This CDR3 is 14 amino acids long. The CDR3 nucleotides read TGTGCCAGCAGCCCGACCGGAGCTAACTATGGCTACACCTTC. This translates into CASSPTGANYGYTF.

This clone came up once. The genes are TRBV29-1 and TRBJ1-5, with D tentatively TRBD1 (5 bases). The germline V and J ends were trimmed by 6 bases and 6 bases, with 9 bases remaining between them. The CDR3 spans 11 residues. The germline V gene encodes CDR1 SQVTM and CDR2 ANQGSEA. The CDR3 protein is CSVGGGQPQHF. As DNA, the CDR3 is TGCAGCGTGGGGGGGGGTCAGCCCCAGCATTTT. Drawing the rest from reference TRBV29-1 and TRBJ1-5, the complete variable domain is SAVISQKPSRDICQRGTSLTIQCQVDSQVTMMFWYRQQPGQSLTLIATANQGSEATYESGFVIDKFPISRPNLTFSTLTVSNMSPEDSSIYLCSVGGGQPQHFGDGTRLSIL.

This clone came up a few times. The chain carries TRBV27 and TRBJ1-6; possibly TRBD1 for D (5 bases). V was cut by 5 bases and J by 0 bases, with 14 bases left in between. The germline gives CDR1 MNHEY, CDR2 SMNVEV (reference sequence). The CDR3 spans 17 residues. The CDR3 is CASSRATASSYNSPLHF. Written as DNA, the CDR3 is TGTGCCAGCAGTCGGGCGACAGCGAGCTCCTATAATTCACCCCTCCACTTT.

This chain joins TRBV20-1 and TRBJ1-6; TRBD1 aligns across 9 bases. This CDR3 contains 11 residues. With 5 bases clipped from V and 16 bases from J, the junction kept 6 bases outside the gene matches. Per germline, CDR1 DFQATT and CDR2 SNEGSKA (reference sequence). CDR3 residues: CSAPGQGSLHF. The CDR3 region has the DNA TGCAGTGCTCCGGGACAGGGTAGTCTCCACTTT.

The chain employs TRBV7-9 and TRBJ2-1, with 9 bases matching TRBD2. Per germline, CDR1 SEHNR and CDR2 FQNEAQ (reference sequence). The CDR3 is made up of 15 amino acids. V lost 5 bases, J lost 0 bases, and 2 bases stayed unmatched. The CDR3 region has the DNA TGTGCCAGCAGCCGTAGCGGGAGCTCCTACAATGAGCAGTTCTTC. Translation gives CASSRSGSSYNEQFF.

The gene calls are TRBV2 and TRBJ1-1; TRBD1 aligns across 8 bases. The CDR3 contains 15 residues. Germline-derived CDR1 and CDR2 are SNHLY and FYNNEI. The junction had 6 bases not matched to a gene; V was cut back by 6 bases and J by 0 bases. As DNA, the CDR3 is TGTGCCAGCAGCCGACAGGGGACTATGAACACTGAAGCTTTCTTT. Its translation is CASSRQGTMNTEAFF.

This clone was seen just once. DNA for the CDR3: TGCGCCAGCAGCCAAGATTCGGCTAGCGGGCTACAAGAGACCCAGTACTTC. It yields the protein CASSQDSASGLQETQYF. V gene TRBV4-1 combines with J gene TRBJ2-5; TRBD2 agrees at 8 bases. CDR3 length equals 17 residues. V shed 0 bases, J shed 2 bases, and the junction held 8 bases outside the gene matches. The germline CDR1 and CDR2 sequences are MGHRA and YSYEKL.